The rows below give T cell receptor beta chains drawn from one sample of a study of T cells in Graves' hyperthyroidism and ophthalmopathy. TCRdb re-derived calls from the multiplex PCR reads in MiXCR, one entry per CDR3 protein. The data contain 480,000 or so distinct CDR3 sequences, 40% to 55% of them singletons. Source material: peripheral blood or thyroid tissue (not recorded which). The receptors originated from an adult woman with Graves' disease, either hyperthyroidism or ophthalmopathy (not recorded which). Each CDR3 is given with its conserved first and last residue. A D gene is named only where the DNA matches it firmly. A clone size is listed for some rows: how often the clone was seen (once, few, many), or a class if it is expanded.

TRBV11-2	NA	TRBJ2-7	NA	CASSTRAYEQYF	TGTGCCAGCAGCACGAGAGCCTACGAGCAGTACTTC
TRBV20-1	NA	TRBJ1-4	NA	CSASLAGEKLFF	TGCAGTGCTAGCCTAGCGGGAGAAAAACTGTTTTTT
TRBV2	NA	TRBJ1-1	NA	CASSGSAGRNTEAFF	TGTGCCAGCAGTGGTTCGGCAGGGCGAAACACTGAAGCTTTCTTT
TRBV24-1	NA	TRBJ1-1	NA	CATSDSQGNTEAFF	TGTGCCACCAGTGATTCTCAAGGGAACACTGAAGCTTTCTTT
TRBV19	NA	TRBJ2-7	many	CASSITDSSYEQYF	TGTGCCAGTAGTATAACGGACAGTTCCTACGAGCAGTACTTC
TRBV12-3/TRBV12-4	NA	TRBJ2-7	NA	CASSSLIFWQYF	TGTGCCAGCAGTTCCCTGATATTCTGGCAGTACTTC
TRBV29-1	NA	TRBJ2-7	many	CSPSPGRVYEQYF	TGCAGCCCTAGCCCGGGCAGGGTCTACGAGCAGTACTTC
TRBV7-9	TRBD2	TRBJ2-7	NA	CASSSLAPAYEQYF	TGTGCCAGCAGTTCACTAGCGCCAGCCTACGAGCAGTACTTC
TRBV29-1	TRBD1	TRBJ1-2	NA	CSYSTGGFGYTF	TGCAGTTACTCTACAGGGGGTTTTGGCTACACCTTC
TRBV4-1	NA	TRBJ2-5	NA	CASSPDQETQYF	TGCGCCAGCAGCCCAGACCAAGAGACCCAGTACTTC
TRBV5-6	TRBD1	TRBJ2-5	many	CASSSGTGKTQYF	TGTGCCAGCAGCTCCGGGACAGGGAAGACCCAGTACTTC
TRBV29-1	NA	TRBJ1-3	many	CSVITGNTIYF	TGCAGCGTGATAACTGGAAACACCATATATTTT
TRBV10-3	NA	TRBJ2-2	NA	CAIADSNTGELFF	TGTGCCATCGCCGACTCGAACACCGGGGAGCTGTTTTTT
TRBV7-9	TRBD1	TRBJ2-7	NA	CASRDRGNYEQYF	TGTGCCAGCAGGGACAGGGGTAACTACGAGCAGTACTTC
TRBV12-3/TRBV12-4	NA	TRBJ1-2	NA	CASSLSGTGNTF	TGTGCCAGCAGTCTATCAGGGACTGGAAACACCTTC
TRBV13	NA	TRBJ2-7	NA	CASSAGWGHYEQYF	TGTGCCAGCAGCGCGGGGTGGGGTCACTACGAGCAGTACTTC
TRBV12-3/TRBV12-4	TRBD2	TRBJ2-7	NA	CASTPRLAGAYEQYF	TGTGCCAGCACCCCGAGACTAGCGGGAGCCTACGAGCAGTACTTC
TRBV7-3	TRBD2	TRBJ2-6	few	CASSPRGGIHSGANVLTF	TGTGCCAGCAGCCCCCGCGGGGGAATACACTCTGGGGCCAACGTCCTGACTTTC
TRBV11-3	NA	TRBJ1-2	NA	CASSFFDDSYGYTF	TGTGCCAGCAGCTTTTTCGACGACAGCTATGGCTACACCTTC
TRBV15	TRBD2	TRBJ2-3	NA	CATSRPSGSTDTQYF	TGTGCCACCAGCAGACCTAGCGGTAGCACAGATACGCAGTATTTT
TRBV5-1	NA	TRBJ1-5	NA	CASSLEGGEPQHF	TGCGCCAGCAGCTTGGAAGGAGGGGAGCCCCAGCATTTT
TRBV19	NA	TRBJ1-5	many	CASNWGNNQPQHF	TGTGCCAGTAACTGGGGAAACAATCAGCCCCAGCATTTT
TRBV7-9	NA	TRBJ2-1	NA	CASSLGPRSYNEQFF	TGTGCCAGCAGCCTCGGACCGAGGTCCTACAATGAGCAGTTCTTC
TRBV5-5	NA	TRBJ1-2	many	CASSPDLFYGYTF	TGTGCCAGCAGCCCCGACCTCTTCTATGGCTACACCTTC
TRBV29-1	TRBD2	TRBJ2-7	few	CSVEDLLAGGGYEQYF	TGCAGCGTTGAAGATCTGTTAGCGGGGGGGGGGTACGAGCAGTACTTC
TRBV7-9	NA	TRBJ2-6	NA	CDGAVSGANVLTF	TGTGACGGGGCGGTGTCTGGGGCCAACGTCCTGACTTTC
TRBV7-9	TRBD2	TRBJ2-7	few	CASMTGTRSNEQYF	TGTGCCAGCATGACCGGGACTAGATCAAATGAGCAGTACTTC
TRBV7-4	TRBD1	TRBJ2-5	NA	CASSPSDRAGSETQYF	TGTGCCAGCAGCCCGTCGGACAGGGCGGGCTCAGAGACCCAGTACTTC
TRBV10-3	NA	TRBJ1-5	few	CAISEKTGNSQPQHF	TGTGCCATCAGTGAGAAAACAGGGAACTCTCAGCCCCAGCATTTT
TRBV29-1	NA	TRBJ1-2	many	CSVEARANGYTF	TGCAGCGTTGAAGCCAGGGCCAACGGCTACACCTTC
TRBV28	NA	TRBJ1-1	NA	CVSSLFGRRTEAFF	TGTGTCAGCAGTTTATTTGGCAGGCGCACTGAAGCTTTCTTT
TRBV7-9	TRBD2	TRBJ2-7	NA	CASSRLAGSGEQYF	TGTGCCAGCAGCCGATTAGCGGGATCTGGCGAGCAGTACTTC
TRBV20-1	TRBD2	TRBJ2-3	NA	CSARRLAGATDTQYF	TGCAGTGCCAGGAGACTAGCGGGAGCTACAGATACGCAGTATTTT
TRBV25-1	NA	TRBJ1-1	NA	CACSATDTRNTEAFF	TGTGCCTGCAGTGCTACGGACACCAGGAATACTGAAGCTTTCTTT
TRBV7-2	NA	TRBJ1-1	NA	CASRLTGGNTEAFF	TGTGCCAGCAGGCTCACGGGTGGGAACACTGAAGCTTTCTTT
TRBV10-3	NA	TRBJ1-2	many	CAISEGGGAIGYTF	TGTGCCATCAGTGAGGGGGGAGGGGCCATCGGCTACACCTTC
TRBV7-2	NA	TRBJ1-2	many	CASSSGRGRSYGYTF	TGTGCCAGCAGCTCCGGCCGGGGACGGAGCTATGGCTACACCTTC
TRBV20-1	NA	TRBJ1-3	NA	CSARDSGSPSGNTIYF	TGCAGTGCTAGAGATAGTGGGAGCCCCTCTGGAAACACCATATATTTT
TRBV24-1	NA	TRBJ2-6	NA	CATSSNPAGPGANVLTF	TGTGCCACCAGTTCAAACCCCGCAGGACCTGGGGCCAACGTCCTGACTTTC
TRBV2	NA	TRBJ1-3	NA	CASSERGRLNTIYF	TGTGCCAGCAGTGAACGCGGCAGACTAAACACCATATATTTT